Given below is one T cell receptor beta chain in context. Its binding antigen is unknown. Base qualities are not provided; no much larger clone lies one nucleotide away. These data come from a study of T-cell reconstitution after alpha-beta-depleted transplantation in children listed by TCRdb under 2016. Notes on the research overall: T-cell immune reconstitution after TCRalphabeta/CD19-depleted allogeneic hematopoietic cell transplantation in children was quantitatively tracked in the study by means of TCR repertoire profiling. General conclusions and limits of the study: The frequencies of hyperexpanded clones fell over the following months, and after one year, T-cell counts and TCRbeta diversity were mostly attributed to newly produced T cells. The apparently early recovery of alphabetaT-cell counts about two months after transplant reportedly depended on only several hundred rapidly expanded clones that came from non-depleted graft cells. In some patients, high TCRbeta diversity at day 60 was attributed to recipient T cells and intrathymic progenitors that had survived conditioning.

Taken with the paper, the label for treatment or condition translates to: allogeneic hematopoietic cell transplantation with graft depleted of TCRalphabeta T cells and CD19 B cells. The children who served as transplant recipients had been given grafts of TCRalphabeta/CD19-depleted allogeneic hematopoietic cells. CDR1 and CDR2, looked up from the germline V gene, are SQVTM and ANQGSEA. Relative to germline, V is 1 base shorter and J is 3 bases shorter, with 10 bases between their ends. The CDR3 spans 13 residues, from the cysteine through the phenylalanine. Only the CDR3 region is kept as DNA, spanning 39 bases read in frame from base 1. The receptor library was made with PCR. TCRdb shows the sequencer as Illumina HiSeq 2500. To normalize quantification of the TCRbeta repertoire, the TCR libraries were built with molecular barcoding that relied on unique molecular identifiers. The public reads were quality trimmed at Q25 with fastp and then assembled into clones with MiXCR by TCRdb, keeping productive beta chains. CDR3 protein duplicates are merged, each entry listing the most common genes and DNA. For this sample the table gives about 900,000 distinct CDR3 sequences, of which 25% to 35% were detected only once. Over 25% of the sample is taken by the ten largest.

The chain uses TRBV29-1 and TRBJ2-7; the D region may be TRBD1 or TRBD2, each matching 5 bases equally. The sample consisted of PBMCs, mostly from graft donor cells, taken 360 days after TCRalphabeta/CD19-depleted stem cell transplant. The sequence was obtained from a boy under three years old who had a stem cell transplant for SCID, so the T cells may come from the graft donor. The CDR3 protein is CSVEGDVYYEQYF. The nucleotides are TGCAGCGTTGAAGGGGACGTGTACTACGAGCAGTACTTC.